The 17 T cell receptor beta chains listed next were all sequenced from one sample in a study of T cells in Graves' hyperthyroidism and ophthalmopathy. RNA transcripts provided the source from which TCR beta CDR3 regions were amplified. During a first-round RT-PCR of the TCR CDR3, the HTBI primer set was used. Each CDR3 protein is one row after TCRdb ran MiXCR on the multiplex PCR reads. The repertoire has 500,000 to 550,000 distinct CDR3 sequences, just under 20% of them found once; the top ten carry roughly 47%. Sequenced sample: blood. All receptors come from a man in his forties or fifties with Graves' ophthalmopathy.

This clonotype was detected only a few times. This chain links TRBV5-1 with TRBJ1-3; D uncertain. The germline CDR1 and CDR2 sequences are SGHRS and YFSETQ. There are 13 residues in the CDR3. Trimming shortened V by 0 bases and J by 4 bases, and 5 bases separated the two germline ends. This CDR3 is CASSLAVGNTIYF. As DNA, the CDR3 is TGCGCCAGCAGCTTGGCCGTGGGAAACACCATATATTTT. The full variable domain, its missing parts supplied by reference TRBV5-1 and TRBJ1-3, is KAGVTQTPRYLIKTRGQQVTLSCSPISGHRSVSWYQQTPGQGLQFLFEYFSETQRNKGNFPGRFSGRQFSNSRSEMNVSTLELGDSALYLCASSLAVGNTIYFGEGSWLTVV.

This clonotype was picked up many times. The rearrangement joins TRBV2 to TRBJ2-7, with D possibly TRBD1 on 5 matching bases. Trimming shortened V by 4 bases and J by 1 base, and 5 bases separated the two germline ends. The V gene's germline CDR1 is SNHLY and CDR2 FYNNEI. The CDR3 contains 12 residues. CDR3 sequence: CASSGTSYEQYF. The DNA of the CDR3 is TGTGCCAGCAGTGGGACATCCTACGAGCAGTACTTC.

The chain uses TRBV3-1 and TRBJ2-7, with a possible D match to TRBD2 (5 bases). With 4 bases removed from V and 1 base from J, the gap between germline ends came to 8 bases. Germline assignment: CDR1 LGHDT and CDR2 YNNKEL (reference sequence). CDR3 length: 13 residues. CDR3 sequence reads: CASSLTRSYEQYF. The DNA for the CDR3 is TGTGCCAGCAGCCTAACTAGATCCTACGAGCAGTACTTC.

The rearrangement joins TRBV9 to TRBJ2-1; the D gene could be TRBD1 or TRBD2 (5 bases each). The germline V gene encodes CDR1 SGDLS and CDR2 YYNGEE. The ends were cut back, 0 bases at V and 9 bases at J, with 13 bases in the middle. This CDR3 has 14 residues. Here the CDR3 DNA reads TGTGCCAGCAGCGTAGTTATGAGGGACGGTGAGCAGTTCTTC. This translates into CASSVVMRDGEQFF.

This clonotype showed up just a few times. The V and J genes are TRBV28 and TRBJ1-4; D not resolved. This CDR3 region has 16 residues. The germline CDR1 and CDR2 sequences are MDHEN and SYDVKM. V dropped 2 bases and J dropped 7 bases, with 17 bases sitting between them. CDR3 coding DNA: TGTGCCAGCAGTTTAGTAGGAGGGCAAACCAGTGAAAAACTGTTTTTT. Its protein product is CASSLVGGQTSEKLFF. Combining the CDR3 with reference TRBV28 and TRBJ1-4 gives the whole variable domain DVKVTQSSRYLVKRTGEKVFLECVQDMDHENMFWYRQDPGLGLRLIYFSYDVKMKEKGDIPEGYSVSREKKERFSLILESASTNQTSMYLCASSLVGGQTSEKLFFGSGTQLSVL.

In its sample, this clonotype was seen a few times. The chain is built from TRBV6-1 and TRBJ1-2; 7 nucleotides line up with TRBD1. With 6 bases clipped from V and 4 bases from J, the junction kept 8 bases outside the gene matches. Germline-derived CDR1 and CDR2 are MNHNS and SASEGT. CDR3 length: 14 residues. The CDR3: CASRGDRDLYGYTF. Written as DNA, the CDR3 is TGTGCCAGCAGGGGTGACAGGGACCTCTATGGCTACACCTTC.

This clonotype has ten or more counts. The genes are TRBV5-8 and TRBJ2-2, with D maybe TRBD2 (6 bases). CDR1 is SGHTS, CDR2 YDEGEE, per germline. Trimming took off 1 base at V and 5 bases at J, with 12 bases between the two ends. CDR3 size: 15 residues. Here the CDR3 reads CASSLSPSGTGELFF. In nucleotides, the CDR3 is TGTGCCAGCAGCTTGTCACCCAGCGGGACCGGGGAGCTGTTTTTT. Together with reference TRBV5-8 and TRBJ2-2, the CDR3 gives the full variable domain: EAGVTQSPTHLIKTRGQQATLRCSPISGHTSVYWYQQALGLGLQFLLWYDEGEERNRGNFPPRFSGRQFPNYSSELNVNALELEDSALYLCASSLSPSGTGELFFGEGSRLTVL.

This clonotype has ten or more counts. V is TRBV28 and J is TRBJ2-3, with TRBD2 as a possible D gene (5 bases). CDR1 and CDR2 (germline): MDHEN, SYDVKM. The CDR3 covers 15 residues. V was shortened by 6 bases and J by 6 bases, with 19 bases between the two germline ends. The CDR3 DNA sequence: TGTGCCAGCAGCCAACTAGATACTCGCGGGGATACGCAGTATTTT. Translation gives CASSQLDTRGDTQYF.

A single count supports this clonotype. The chain couples TRBV11-3 to TRBJ2-1, with 12 nucleotides matching TRBD2. The trim removed 6 bases at V and 8 bases at J, leaving 8 bases unmatched. Germline values: CDR1 SGHNT, CDR2 YENEEA. This CDR3 has 15 residues. The DNA of the CDR3 is TGTGCCAGCAGTTTGCGACTAGCGGGAGTAGATGAGCAGTTCTTC. The encoded protein is CASSLRLAGVDEQFF.

This clonotype was observed a few times. The chain carries TRBV10-3 and TRBJ2-2, with TRBD2 matching over 7 bases. Germline loops: CDR1 ENHRY, CDR2 SYGVKD. The trim removed 10 bases at V and 1 base at J, leaving 9 bases unmatched. This CDR3 is 15 amino acids long. The CDR3 loop reads CATYEAGQNTGELFF. CDR3 DNA sequence: TGTGCCACCTACGAAGCGGGGCAGAACACCGGGGAGCTGTTTTTT.

This clonotype was counted many times. The J gene is TRBJ1-1, the V gene TRBV7-2; possibly TRBD1 for D (5 bases). Trimming pared 3 bases from V and 3 bases from J, leaving 14 bases between. Germline CDR1 SGHTA, CDR2 FQGNSA. The CDR3 has 15 amino acids. The CDR3 coding sequence is TGTGCCAGCAGCTTTTCGACAGCCCTGCACACTGAAGCTTTCTTT. Encoded protein: CASSFSTALHTEAFF. The entire variable domain, with the rest obtained from reference TRBV7-2 and TRBJ1-1, is as follows: GAGVSQSPSNKVTEKGKDVELRCDPISGHTALYWYRQSLGQGLEFLIYFQGNSAPDKSGLPSDRFSAERTGGSVSTLTIQRTQQEDSAVYLCASSFSTALHTEAFFGQGTRLTVV.

The sample holds a few counts of this clonotype. The V and J genes are TRBV11-2 and TRBJ1-2; D possibly corresponds to TRBD1 (5 bases). From germline, CDR1 is SGHAT and CDR2 FQNNGV. V was pared by 7 bases and J by 8 bases, with 17 bases between. The CDR3 length is 13 residues. The CDR3 spells CASTLEGKSGYTF. CDR3 nucleotides: TGTGCCAGCACGTTGGAGGGGAAGTCGGGCTACACCTTC.

The chain is built from TRBV6-1 and TRBJ2-7; D is possibly TRBD1 (5 bases). Per germline, CDR1 MNHNS and CDR2 SASEGT. V lost 6 bases, J lost 5 bases, and 11 bases lay in between. This CDR3 contains 12 residues. The CDR3 DNA reads as TGTGCCAGCAGCCGACAGTATAACGAGCAGTACTTC. It codes for CASSRQYNEQYF.

This clonotype was seen more than once but under ten times. V gene TRBV19 combines with J gene TRBJ1-1; no clear D gene. CDR3 length equals 13 residues. Germline-derived CDR1 and CDR2 are LNHDA and SQIVND (reference sequence). V shed 2 bases and J shed 5 bases, with 9 bases lying between them. The CDR3 region has the DNA TGTGCCAGTAGTATAACGGTCGGGACTGAAGCTTTCTTT. This codes for CASSITVGTEAFF.

On this clonotype itself: This may be a read error: a much more frequent sequence differs by one nucleotide. This sequence joins TRBV3-1 and TRBJ2-5; D is ambiguous. The CDR3 is 13 amino acids. Germline V gene data show CDR1 as LGHDT and CDR2 as YNNKEL (reference sequence). V was trimmed by 4 bases and J by 5 bases, leaving 11 bases between them. The CDR3 loop is CASSRPGAETQYF. CDR3 bases: TGTGCCAGCAGCCGTCCGGGCGCGGAGACCCAGTACTTC.

The chain couples TRBV6-1 to TRBJ1-2; D may be TRBD1 (6 bases). The CDR3 covers 15 residues. Germline CDR1 MNHNS, CDR2 SASEGT. Trimming took off 3 bases at V and 8 bases at J, with 19 bases between the two ends. CDR3 coding DNA: TGTGCCAGCAGTGACCCGGGACATGGTTGGGACGGCTACACCTTC. This translates into CASSDPGHGWDGYTF.

There are a few counts of this clonotype. The rearrangement links TRBV7-2 to TRBJ1-1, with a tentative D call TRBD1 (5 bases). Trimming shortened V by 4 bases and J by 3 bases, and 12 bases separated the two germline ends. Germline V CDR1 and CDR2: SGHTA, FQGNSA. The CDR3 extends over 14 amino acids. This CDR3 reads CASSSAGRYTEAFF. The CDR3 DNA sequence: TGTGCCAGCAGCTCCGCAGGGAGGTACACTGAAGCTTTCTTT.